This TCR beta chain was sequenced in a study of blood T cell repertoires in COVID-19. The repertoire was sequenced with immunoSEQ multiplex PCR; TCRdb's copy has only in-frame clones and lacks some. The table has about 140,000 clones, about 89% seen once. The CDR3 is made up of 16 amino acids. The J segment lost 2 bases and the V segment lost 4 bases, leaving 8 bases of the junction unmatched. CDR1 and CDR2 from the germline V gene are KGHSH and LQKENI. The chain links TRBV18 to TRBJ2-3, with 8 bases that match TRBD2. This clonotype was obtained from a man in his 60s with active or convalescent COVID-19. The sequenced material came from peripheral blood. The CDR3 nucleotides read TGTGCCAGCTCACGAGGTTCTAGCGGGTACACAGATACGCAGTATTTT. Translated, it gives CASSRGSSGYTDTQYF.